This passage covers 29 T cell receptor beta chains from one sample sequenced in a study of T cell repertoires in aging, cancer and after chemotherapy. TCR beta rearrangements were amplified from peripheral blood genomic DNA. Rearranged V-D-J TRB sequences were amplified with a mixed TRB-A/B primer pool. Each CDR3 protein is one row after TCRdb ran MiXCR on the multiplex PCR reads. This sample has under 15,000 distinct CDR3 sequences, with roughly 20% found just once. Sequences were obtained from blood. Source of these receptors: a human donor in good health.

This clonotype was counted ten times or more. This chain connects TRBV7-9 to TRBJ2-3; either TRBD1 or TRBD2 may supply D (5 bases each). CDR1 is SEHNR, CDR2 FQNEAQ, per germline (reference sequence). CDR3 length: 13 amino acids. Trimming cost V 4 bases and J 9 bases, with 14 bases left between them. CDR3: CASSSLGRDTQYF. The CDR3 nucleotides are TGTGCCAGCAGCTCTCTCGGCAGGGACACGCAGTATTTT.

By share of the sample, this clonotype is medium-sized. J is TRBJ2-7 and V is TRBV18, with 9 bases aligning to TRBD1. Per germline, CDR1 KGHSH and CDR2 LQKENI. Losses at the gene ends were 5 bases for V and 6 bases for J; bases not matched to a gene: 8. The CDR3 loop spans 14 amino acids. CDR3 protein: CASSVSGTGTEQYF. DNA for the CDR3: TGTGCCAGCTCAGTATCCGGGACAGGGACCGAGCAGTACTTC.

This clonotype was observed a few times. One junction end disagrees with the germline gene, perhaps due to a read error. The chain couples TRBV5-8 to TRBJ1-1; unclear D gene. Germline CDR1 is SGHTS and CDR2 is YDEGEE. This CDR3 contains 8 residues. The CDR3 nucleotides read TGTGCCAGCAATTTTAGGATCTTT. The encoded protein is CASNFRIF.

A few counts support this clonotype. This chain uses TRBV7-9 with TRBJ1-3; TRBD1 aligns across 8 bases. V lost 0 bases and J lost 0; bases outside the gene matches: 13. This CDR3 region has 20 residues. Looked up from germline, CDR1 is SEHNR and CDR2 is FQNEAQ (reference sequence). The CDR3 DNA reads as TGTGCCAGCAGCTTAGCAGGCGACAGGGGTCGACTCCACTCTGGAAACACCATATATTTT. It codes for CASSLAGDRGRLHSGNTIYF.

This clonotype was observed a few times. V usage is TRBV6-4 and J usage is TRBJ2-4, with D perhaps given as TRBD1 or TRBD2 (5 bases each). V lost 2 bases and J 3 bases, leaving 14 bases between the germline ends. The CDR3 totals 16 residues. Germline V gene data show CDR1 as MRHNA and CDR2 as SNTAGT. The CDR3 reads CASSDGTLLGKNIQYF. CDR3 DNA: TGTGCCAGCAGTGACGGGACCCTGCTGGGCAAAAACATTCAGTACTTC.

The chain recombines TRBV20-1 with TRBJ1-5; 7 bases are a match to TRBD1. The trim removed 6 bases at V and 6 bases at J, leaving 8 bases unmatched. Germline V gene data show CDR1 as DFQATT and CDR2 as SNEGSKA (reference sequence). The CDR3 is 13 amino acids. CDR3 in DNA: TGCAGTGCGAAGACAGGGCCTGGTCAGCCCCAGCATTTT. It yields the protein CSAKTGPGQPQHF.

For this clonotype: A read error may explain this, as a much larger clone is one base away. V gene TRBV6-4 combines with J gene TRBJ1-1; no definite D call. CDR1 MRHNA and CDR2 SNTAGT come from the germline V gene. The CDR3 spans 13 residues. As DNA, the CDR3 is TGTGCCAGGAGTGACTCAGGGAACACTGAAGCTTTCTTT. Translating it yields CARSDSGNTEAFF.

Concerning this clonotype: Just one base apart from a much larger clone, this may be a read error. No conserved phenylalanine or tryptophan is present at the end of the CDR3, so a read error is the likely explanation. The chain uses TRBV6-6 and TRBJ2-2; a weak D match, TRBD1 (6 bases). The V end lost 8 bases, the J end lost 4 bases, and 17 bases lay between the germline ends. Germline CDR1 MNHNY, CDR2 SVGAGI (reference sequence). The CDR3 runs 15 residues. CDR3 region: CASVSRQVPTGELFL. DNA for the CDR3: TGTGCCAGCGTCTCCCGACAGGTGCCCACCGGGGAGCTGTTTCTT.

Note on this clonotype: A clone one base away is much larger, so this may be a read error. This likely comes from a read error, as the CDR3 has no conserved phenylalanine or tryptophan at its end. The chain links TRBV19 to TRBJ2-1; 12 bases agree with TRBD2. The germline V gene has CDR1 LNHDA and CDR2 SQIVND (reference sequence). Trimming removed 2 bases from V and 12 bases from J; junction bases left unmatched: 5. This CDR3 comprises 14 residues. The CDR3 loop is CASSITSGGSGQFL. The CDR3 DNA follows: TGTGCCAGTAGTATAACTAGCGGGGGGTCAGGGCAGTTCTTA.

The rearrangement uses TRBV27 and TRBJ2-3; 9 nucleotides match TRBD2. The CDR3 has 15 residues. CDR1 is MNHEY, CDR2 SMNVEV, per germline (reference sequence). V trimming: 5 bases; J trimming: 1 base; junction bases outside the gene matches: 4. The CDR3 bases are TGTGCCAGCAGTGAGCGGGGGGAGGGCACAGATACGCAGTATTTT. Amino acid sequence: CASSERGEGTDTQYF.

This chain connects TRBV9 to TRBJ1-1; D not resolved. The V end lost 3 bases, the J end lost 1 base, and 7 bases lay between the germline ends. CDR1 SGDLS and CDR2 YYNGEE come from the germline V gene. The CDR3 extends over 13 amino acids. The CDR3 reads CASSEEPNTEAFF. The CDR3 DNA is TGTGCCAGCAGCGAGGAGCCGAACACTGAAGCTTTCTTT.

The genes are TRBV7-2 and TRBJ1-1; a possible D gene is TRBD1 (5 bases). Germline CDR1 is SGHTA and CDR2 is FQGNSA. V dropped 5 bases and J dropped 1 base, with 11 bases sitting between them. This CDR3 is built from 14 residues. The CDR3 here is CASSLERGNTEAFF. DNA for the CDR3: TGTGCCAGCAGCCTTGAGAGGGGGAACACTGAAGCTTTCTTT.

The rearrangement uses TRBV5-6 and TRBJ2-2; 10 bases are shared with TRBD2. V lost 0 bases and J lost 7; bases outside the gene matches: 6. Per germline, CDR1 SGHDT and CDR2 YYEEEE. This CDR3 is built from 16 residues. CDR3 nucleotide sequence: TGTGCCAGCAGCTTGGCCGAGCGGGGGGGCAACGGGGAGCTGTTTTTT. Protein sequence: CASSLAERGGNGELFF.

J is TRBJ2-7 and V is TRBV20-1, with TRBD1 identical over 8 bases. CDR1 and CDR2 from the germline V gene are DFQATT and SNEGSKA (reference sequence). V dropped 6 bases and J dropped 0; count of bases not matched to a gene: 10. The CDR3 is made up of 15 amino acids. DNA for the CDR3: TGCAGTGCCGGATCGGACAGGGCCAACTCCTACGAGCAGTACTTC. Its translation is CSAGSDRANSYEQYF.

This clonotype is medium-sized within its sample. Relative to the germline gene, one junction end is altered; a read error may explain this. CDR3 sequence: CASSLGIYGNTIYF. The DNA for the CDR3 is TGTGCCAGCAGCCTAGGTATTTATGGGAACACCATATATTTT. The V gene is TRBV13, the J gene TRBJ1-3; no reliable D call. The germline CDR1 and CDR2 sequences are PRHDT and FYEKMQ (reference sequence). CDR3 length: 14 residues.

The V and J genes are TRBV7-2 and TRBJ1-1; D unclear. V lost 1 base and J 1 base, leaving 10 bases between the germline ends. This CDR3 contains 15 residues. Germline assignment: CDR1 SGHTA and CDR2 FQGNSA. The CDR3 nucleotides are TGTGCCAGCAGCTTAGGGGCCTGGAGGAACACTGAAGCTTTCTTT. It yields the protein CASSLGAWRNTEAFF. Supplemented by reference TRBV7-2 and TRBJ1-1, the full variable domain reads GAGVSQSPSNKVTEKGKDVELRCDPISGHTALYWYRQSLGQGLEFLIYFQGNSAPDKSGLPSDRFSAERTGGSVSTLTIQRTQQEDSAVYLCASSLGAWRNTEAFFGQGTRLTVV.

This chain joins TRBV10-3 and TRBJ1-4; no definite D call. From germline, CDR1 is ENHRY and CDR2 SYGVKD. The CDR3 is 13 residues long. V was cut by 3 bases and J by 8 bases, with 10 bases left in between. The CDR3 loop is CAISEGVGEKLFF. The CDR3 DNA is TGTGCCATCAGTGAAGGTGTCGGCGAAAAACTGTTTTTT.

This chain links TRBV20-1 with TRBJ1-1; unclear D gene. Germline CDR1 reads DFQATT; CDR2 reads SNEGSKA (reference sequence). V was shortened by 3 bases and J by 1 base, with 12 bases between the two germline ends. This CDR3 spans 14 amino acids. CDR3 bases: TGCAGTGCTAGGGAGCCCTGGTCGAACACTGAAGCTTTCTTT. The encoded protein is CSAREPWSNTEAFF.

The chain links TRBV11-2 to TRBJ2-3; TRBD2 is a possible D gene (5 bases). Germline V lookup: CDR1 SGHAT, CDR2 FQNNGV. V lost 2 bases and J 3 bases, leaving 12 bases between the germline ends. The CDR3 covers 15 residues. CDR3 region: CASSLSTPGTDTQYF. The CDR3 DNA sequence: TGTGCCAGCAGCTTAAGCACGCCGGGGACAGATACGCAGTATTTT.

This clonotype is classed as medium-sized. The V gene is TRBV19, the J gene TRBJ1-4; 12 nucleotides align to TRBD1. The germline V gene encodes CDR1 LNHDA and CDR2 SQIVND (reference sequence). The CDR3 is made up of 14 amino acids. Trimming took 5 bases from V and 8 from J; bases not matched to a gene: 3. The CDR3 loop reads CASSPGTGGEKLFF. The CDR3 DNA sequence: TGTGCCAGTAGTCCCGGGACAGGGGGCGAAAAACTGTTTTTT. Supplemented by reference TRBV19 and TRBJ1-4, the full variable domain reads DGGITQSPKYLFRKEGQNVTLSCEQNLNHDAMYWYRQDPGQGLRLIYYSQIVNDFQKGDIAEGYSVSREKKESFPLTVTSAQKNPTAFYLCASSPGTGGEKLFFGSGTQLSVL.

This clonotype appeared many times. The chain combines TRBV7-2 with TRBJ1-2, with D unresolved. With 5 bases removed from V and 8 bases from J, the gap between germline ends came to 21 bases. This CDR3 has 15 residues. Germline V lookup: CDR1 SGHTA, CDR2 FQGNSA. CDR3: CASSPAARTLGGYTF. In nucleotides, the CDR3 is TGTGCCAGCAGCCCAGCAGCCAGGACCCTGGGGGGCTACACCTTC.

This clonotype was seen a single time. A much bigger clone sits one base away, suggesting this may be a read error. V gene TRBV7-2 combines with J gene TRBJ1-1; no firm D call. The germline gives CDR1 SGHTA, CDR2 FQGNSA. The V end lost 8 bases, the J end lost 5 bases, and 12 bases lay between the germline ends. CDR3 size: 12 residues. The DNA of the CDR3 is TGTGCCAGCGGCCAAGGTGGGACTGAAGCTTTCTTT. Its protein product is CASGQGGTEAFF.

This clonotype came up a few times. The rearrangement joins TRBV12-3 or TRBV12-4 to TRBJ1-3, with 7 bases matching TRBD1. The junction had 5 bases not matched to a gene; V was cut back by 6 bases and J by 0 bases. This CDR3 spans 15 amino acids. CDR3 coding DNA: TGTGCCAGCAGGATACAGGGGTCCTCTGGAAACACCATATATTTT. It specifies CASRIQGSSGNTIYF.

The table lists this clonotype with a few counts. The gene calls are TRBV18 and TRBJ2-7; perhaps TRBD1 as D (6 bases). From germline, CDR1 is KGHSH and CDR2 LQKENI. Trimming removed 4 bases from V and 3 bases from J, with 13 bases in between. The CDR3 runs 14 residues. CDR3 DNA sequence: TGTGCCAGCTCACAGTCCACAGGGCGCTACGAGCAGTACTTC. This gives the protein CASSQSTGRYEQYF.

The gene calls are TRBV7-2 and TRBJ2-5; 9 bases align to TRBD2. J was trimmed by 6 bases and V by 5 bases; bases with no gene match: 22. The CDR3 is 19 residues long. Germline loops: CDR1 SGHTA, CDR2 FQGNSA. The CDR3 loop is CASSNLPSGVSLARQTQYF. The CDR3 DNA sequence: TGTGCCAGCAGCAACTTACCTAGCGGGGTTTCTTTGGCGCGACAGACCCAGTACTTC. Full variable domain (outside the CDR3, taken from reference TRBV7-2 and TRBJ2-5): GAGVSQSPSNKVTEKGKDVELRCDPISGHTALYWYRQSLGQGLEFLIYFQGNSAPDKSGLPSDRFSAERTGGSVSTLTIQRTQQEDSAVYLCASSNLPSGVSLARQTQYFGPGTRLLVL.

V is TRBV18 and J is TRBJ1-5; D uncertain. The germline V gene encodes CDR1 KGHSH and CDR2 LQKENI. The CDR3 covers 14 residues. V gave up 1 base and J gave up 5 bases, with 9 bases separating them. CDR3 protein: CASSPQGSDQPQHF. The CDR3 region has the DNA TGTGCCAGCTCACCACAGGGATCGGATCAGCCCCAGCATTTT. The whole variable domain, remainder taken from reference TRBV18 and TRBJ1-5, is NAGVMQNPRHLVRRRGQEARLRCSPMKGHSHVYWYRQLPEEGLKFMVYLQKENIIDESGMPKERFSAEFPKEGPSILRIQQVVRGDSAAYFCASSPQGSDQPQHFGDGTRLSIL.

The chain uses TRBV20-1 and TRBJ2-2; D may be TRBD2 (5 bases). V was cut by 6 bases and J by 5 bases, with 16 bases left in between. This CDR3 region has 14 residues. Germline-derived CDR1 and CDR2 are DFQATT and SNEGSKA (reference sequence). The CDR3 spells CSATGNTGTGELFF. The CDR3 coding sequence is TGCAGTGCAACCGGGAACACGGGGACCGGGGAGCTGTTTTTT.

A few counts support this clonotype. The chain is built from TRBV4-3 and TRBJ2-2, with D possibly TRBD1 on 5 matching bases. Trimming cost V 4 bases and J 5 bases, with 8 bases left between them. Looked up from germline, CDR1 is LGHNA and CDR2 is YSLEER. The CDR3 runs 13 residues. In nucleotides, the CDR3 is TGCGCCAGCAGCCCAGGGTTGACCGGGGAGCTGTTTTTT. Residues: CASSPGLTGELFF.

This sequence joins TRBV20-1 and TRBJ1-1; D possibly corresponds to TRBD1 (6 bases). The V gene lost 3 bases and the J gene lost 3 bases, with 20 bases spanning the gap. Germline V gene data show CDR1 as DFQATT and CDR2 as SNEGSKA (reference sequence). This CDR3 contains 16 residues. The CDR3 loop is CSASSLLQGDYTEAFF. The CDR3 coding sequence is TGCAGTGCTAGTTCCTTGCTACAGGGAGATTACACTGAAGCTTTCTTT.